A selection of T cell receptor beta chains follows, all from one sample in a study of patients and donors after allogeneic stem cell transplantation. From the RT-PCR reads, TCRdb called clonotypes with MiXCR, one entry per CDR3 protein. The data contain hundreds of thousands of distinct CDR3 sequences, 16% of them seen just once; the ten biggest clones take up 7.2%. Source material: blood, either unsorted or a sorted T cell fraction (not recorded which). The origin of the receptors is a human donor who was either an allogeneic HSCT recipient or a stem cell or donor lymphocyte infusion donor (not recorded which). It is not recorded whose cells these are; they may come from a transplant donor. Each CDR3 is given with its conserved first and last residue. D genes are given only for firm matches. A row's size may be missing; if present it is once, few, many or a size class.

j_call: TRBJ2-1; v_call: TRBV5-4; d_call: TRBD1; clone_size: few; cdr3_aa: CASSPGGQGRNEQFF; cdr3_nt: TGTGCCAGCAGCCCGGGGGGACAGGGGCGGAATGAGCAGTTCTTC
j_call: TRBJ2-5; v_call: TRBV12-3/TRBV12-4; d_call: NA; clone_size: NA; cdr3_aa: CASRKGETQYF; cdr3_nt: TGTGCCAGCAGGAAGGGGGAGACCCAGTACTTC
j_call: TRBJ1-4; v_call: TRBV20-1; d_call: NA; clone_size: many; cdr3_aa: CSASREDEKLFF; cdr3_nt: TGCAGTGCTAGCCGGGAGGATGAAAAACTGTTTTTT
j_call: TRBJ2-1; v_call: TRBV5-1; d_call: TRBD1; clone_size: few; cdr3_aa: CASSFKWGQEWFF; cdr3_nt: TGCGCCAGCAGCTTCAAATGGGGACAGGAGTGGTTCTTC
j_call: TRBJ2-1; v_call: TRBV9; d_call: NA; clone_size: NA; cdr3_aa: CASSPRGPLRDEQFF; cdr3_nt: TGTGCCAGCAGCCCACGGGGACCACTTAGGGATGAGCAGTTCTTC
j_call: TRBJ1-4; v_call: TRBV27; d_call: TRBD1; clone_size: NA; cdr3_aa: CASSYRGLPSTNEKLFF; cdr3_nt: TGTGCCAGCAGTTACAGGGGGCTCCCCTCAACTAATGAAAAACTGTTTTTT
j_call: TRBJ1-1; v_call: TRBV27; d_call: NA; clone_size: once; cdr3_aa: CASSSPRINTEAFF; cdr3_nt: TGTGCCAGCAGTTCTCCCAGGATTAACACTGAAGCTTTCTTT
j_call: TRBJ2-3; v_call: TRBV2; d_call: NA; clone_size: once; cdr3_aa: CASSEGRITDTQYF; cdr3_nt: TGTGCCAGCAGTGAGGGGCGTATAACAGATACGCAGTATTTT
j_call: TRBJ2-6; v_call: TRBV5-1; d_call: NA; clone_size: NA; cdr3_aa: CASSPGTFRGANVLTF; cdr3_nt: TGCGCCAGCAGCCCCGGGACATTTCGGGGGGCCAACGTCCTGACTTTC
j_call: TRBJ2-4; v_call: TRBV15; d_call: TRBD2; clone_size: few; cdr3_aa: CATSRDLLAGAAKNIQYF; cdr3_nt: TGTGCCACCAGCAGAGATTTACTAGCGGGGGCAGCCAAAAACATTCAGTACTTC